The 17 T cell receptor beta chains below come from one sample, sequenced in a study of T cells in Graves' hyperthyroidism and ophthalmopathy (dated by TCRdb to the late 2010s). Library construction relied on multiplex PCR. The listed sequencing device is Illumina HiSeq 2000. Amplification of TCR beta CDR3 regions was carried out from RNA transcripts. The TCR CDR3 was subjected to a first round of RT-PCR using the HTBI primer set and the Qiagen OneStep RT-PCR kit. Starting from the raw public reads, TCRdb applied fastp trimming at Q25, assembled clones with MiXCR and retained in-frame beta chains. Here each entry gathers all rows of one CDR3 protein and keeps the most common genes and DNA. For this sample there are approximately 380,000 distinct CDR3 sequences; roughly an eighth appear just once. Around 28% of the sample is taken by the ten largest. The specimen sequenced was blood. These receptors all come from a man aged 50 or older with Graves' ophthalmopathy.

This clonotype was detected many times. In DNA form, the CDR3 reads TGTGCCAGCAGCTCCTACGATGGCGATGAGCAGTTCTTC. Its translation is CASSSYDGDEQFF. J is TRBJ2-1 and V is TRBV11-2; D unclear. Between the trimmed V and J ends, which lost 4 bases and 8 bases, there was a span of 12 bases. CDR1 is SGHAT and CDR2 is FQNNGV in the germline V gene. This CDR3 has 13 amino acids.

This clonotype was found once. This chain joins TRBV30 and TRBJ2-7; D might be TRBD1 (6 bases). Germline assignment: CDR1 GTSNPN and CDR2 SVGIG (reference sequence). Trimming removed 3 bases at V and 6 bases at J, with 9 bases between. This CDR3 is built from 11 residues. The CDR3: CAWSAGVEQYF. The CDR3 nucleotides are TGTGCCTGGAGCGCAGGGGTCGAGCAGTACTTC.

As concerns this clonotype: One base away lies a much larger clone, so this may be a sequencing read error. The rearrangement uses TRBV4-1 and TRBJ2-5, with D tentatively TRBD2 (7 bases). The J call is uncertain, as TRBJ2-1 better fits the DNA end. Germline-derived CDR1 and CDR2 are MGHRA and YSYEKL. The CDR3 runs 12 residues. Written as DNA, the CDR3 is TGCGCCAGCAGAGGGGGGGACGAGACCCAGTTCTTC. This codes for CASRGGDETQFF.

This clonotype turned up a few times. The CDR3 reads CASRLGPGSGAKNIQYF. For the CDR3, the DNA is TGTGCCAGCAGACTAGGACCAGGGTCAGGGGCCAAAAACATTCAGTACTTC. The rearrangement links TRBV5-4 to TRBJ2-4, with D perhaps given as TRBD1 or TRBD2 (5 bases each). The V end was cut by 5 bases, the J end by 1 base, with 19 bases between. The CDR3 has 17 amino acids. CDR1 is SGHNT, CDR2 YYREEE, per germline (reference sequence).

This clonotype was found a few times. The J gene is TRBJ2-7, the V gene TRBV6-1; 10 bases line up with TRBD1. Losses at the gene ends were 7 bases for V and 6 bases for J; bases not matched to a gene: 9. Germline V lookup: CDR1 MNHNS, CDR2 SASEGT. The CDR3 loop spans 14 amino acids. In DNA form, the CDR3 reads TGTGCCAGCACCCCGGTTCGGGACAGGGGCGAGCAGTACTTC. It codes for CASTPVRDRGEQYF.

This clonotype was seen a few times. The J gene is TRBJ2-2, the V gene TRBV9, with 12 bases lining up with TRBD2. The CDR3 contains 15 residues. In germline, CDR1 is SGDLS, CDR2 YYNGEE. The ends lost 2 bases at V and 4 bases at J; junction bases unmatched: 0. CDR3 nucleotides: TGTGCCAGCAGCGTGGGACTAGCGGGCACCGGGGAGCTGTTTTTT. This codes for CASSVGLAGTGELFF.

This clonotype was seen many times. The gene calls are TRBV12-3 or TRBV12-4 and TRBJ2-7; no definite D call. The CDR3 contains 13 residues. V lost 1 base to trimming and J lost 6 bases, with 10 bases between them. The CDR3 coding sequence is TGTGCCAGCAGTTTAGGCCTAACCATCGAGCAGTACTTC. Its protein is CASSLGLTIEQYF.

This clonotype was detected ten times or more. The genes are TRBV7-2 and TRBJ2-3; D tentatively fits TRBD1 or TRBD2 (6 bases each). Trimming took off 5 bases at V and 0 bases at J, with 12 bases between the two ends. CDR3 length equals 15 residues. The V gene's germline CDR1 is SGHTA and CDR2 FQGNSA. CDR3 DNA sequence: TGTGCCAGCAGCGCGGGACAACCTAGCACAGATACGCAGTATTTT. Its translation is CASSAGQPSTDTQYF.

The J gene is TRBJ1-4, the V gene TRBV20-1; possibly TRBD1 for D (6 bases). Between the trimmed V and J ends, which lost 1 base and 6 bases, there was a span of 9 bases. This CDR3 has 13 residues. The V gene's germline CDR1 is DFQATT and CDR2 SNEGSKA (reference sequence). The CDR3 DNA sequence: TGCAGTGCTAGAGGGACAGAAGATGAAAAACTGTTTTTT. Amino acids: CSARGTEDEKLFF.

V usage is TRBV10-3 and J usage is TRBJ2-7, with D perhaps TRBD2 (6 bases). Trimming shortened V by 0 bases and J by 2 bases, and 11 bases separated the two germline ends. The CDR3 runs to 15 residues. The germline V gene has CDR1 ENHRY and CDR2 SYGVKD. CDR3 bases: TGTGCCATCAGTGAGTCGGTAGCGGTGGCCTACGAGCAGTACTTC. It translates to CAISESVAVAYEQYF.

Concerning this clonotype: A much larger clonotype is one base distant, so this may be a read error. V and J are TRBV6-5 and TRBJ2-1, with TRBD1 matching over 7 bases. There are 15 residues in the CDR3. Germline lookup yields CDR1 MNHEY and CDR2 SVGAGI. The CDR3 spells CASSYSGQAYDEQFF. In nucleotides, the CDR3 is TGTGCCAGCAGTTACTCCGGACAGGCCTACGATGAGCAGTTCTTC.

This clonotype was observed many times. This chain connects TRBV12-3 or TRBV12-4 to TRBJ2-7; D is possibly TRBD2 (5 bases). The germline V and J ends were trimmed by 4 bases and 0 bases, with 10 bases remaining between them. The CDR3 has 14 amino acids. CDR3 sequence reads: CASSSGLNSYEQYF. In DNA, the CDR3 is TGTGCCAGCAGTTCTGGACTGAACTCCTACGAGCAGTACTTC.

This clonotype was detected ten times or more. The CDR3 loop reads CASSQVQGSYGYTF. The CDR3 bases are TGCGCCAGCAGCCAAGTACAGGGTTCTTATGGCTACACCTTC. The V call is TRBV4-1, the J call TRBJ1-2; TRBD1 is a possible D gene (6 bases). Trimming cost V 1 base and J 5 bases, with 11 bases left between them. This CDR3 region has 14 residues. Germline CDR1 and CDR2: MGHRA and YSYEKL.

In the case of this clonotype: A read error may be the cause here, since a much bigger clone is one base away. CDR3 nucleotides: TGTGCCAGCAGTGAAGACAGCGGGAATGAGCAGTTCTTC. This codes for CASSEDSGNEQFF. The rearrangement uses TRBV2 and TRBJ2-1; D perhaps matches TRBD2 (6 bases). V lost 1 base and J 7 bases, leaving 8 bases between the germline ends. The CDR3 is 13 residues long. Per germline, CDR1 SNHLY and CDR2 FYNNEI.

The V gene is TRBV12-3 or TRBV12-4, the J gene TRBJ1-4; D is undetermined. Trimming took off 2 bases at V and 4 bases at J, with 5 bases between the two ends. The CDR3 loop spans 13 amino acids. The CDR3 protein is CASSLNHNEKLFF. For the CDR3, the DNA is TGTGCCAGCAGTTTAAACCATAATGAAAAACTGTTTTTT.

The chain uses TRBV5-8 and TRBJ2-2; the D is unclear. V was cut by 3 bases and J by 2 bases, with 11 bases left in between. The CDR3 extends over 15 amino acids. Germline lookup yields CDR1 SGHTS and CDR2 YDEGEE. CDR3 in amino acids: CASSYKTVNTGELFF. DNA of the CDR3: TGTGCCAGCAGCTATAAGACGGTTAACACCGGGGAGCTGTTTTTT.

This clonotype has just a few counts. The gene calls are TRBV6-2 or TRBV6-3 and TRBJ1-3, with unresolved D. Trimming pared 6 bases from V and 0 bases from J, leaving 6 bases between. Per germline, CDR1 MNHEY and CDR2 SVGEGT. This CDR3 spans 13 amino acids. The CDR3 sequence: CASRALSGNTIYF. In DNA, the CDR3 is TGTGCCAGCAGGGCCCTCTCTGGAAACACCATATATTTT.